A selection of T cell receptor beta chains follows, all from one sample in a study of a mutant IDH1 vaccine in newly diagnosed glioma. These TCRs are of unknown antigen specificity. Generated by immunoSEQ multiplex PCR, the TCRdb table keeps only in-frame clones and is missing some. The sample lists about 130,000 clones, around 80% occurring once. The sample consisted of PBMCs, taken from a glioma patient whose treatment included an IDH1 peptide vaccine. The receptor set was obtained from a man aged 35 to 55 with glioma. Each CDR3 is given with its conserved first and last residue. The D gene is left open where the match is weak.

CDR3nt	CDR3aa	j_gene	d_gene	v_gene
TGTGCCAGCAGCTTAGGACAGGGGGCGGAAGATACGCAGTATTTT	CASSLGQGAEDTQYF	TRBJ2-3	TRBD1	TRBV7-2
TGTGCCAGCAGCTTGGTAGGACAGGGGTCCTACGAGCAGTACTTC	CASSLVGQGSYEQYF	TRBJ2-7	TRBD1	TRBV5-4
TGTGCCAGCAGCCGGACAGGGAAGGACGGCTACACCTTC	CASSRTGKDGYTF	TRBJ1-2	TRBD1	TRBV7-3
TGTGCCAGCAGCTTAGATCGGCGGGGGGGCCAGATCAATGAGCAGTTCTTC	CASSLDRRGGQINEQFF	TRBJ2-1	TRBD2	TRBV11-3
TGTGCCTGGAGTTCAAGCGGGAGAACCGGGGAGCTGTTTTTT	CAWSSSGRTGELFF	TRBJ2-2	TRBD2	TRBV30
TGTGCCATCAGTGAGTCTGAAGGGACAGGGGACACAGATACGCAGTATTTT	CAISESEGTGDTDTQYF	TRBJ2-3	TRBD1	TRBV10-3
TGTGCCAGCAGTTTCTACACAGAAAAAGAGACCCAGTACTTC	CASSFYTEKETQYF	TRBJ2-5	.	TRBV28
TGCGCCAGCAGCTTGAGCGGGGTCCCCTACAATGAGCAGTTCTTC	CASSLSGVPYNEQFF	TRBJ2-1	TRBD2	TRBV5-1
TGTGCCAGCCCTACGCCCGCAGGGGTCGATCAGCCCCAGCATTTT	CASPTPAGVDQPQHF	TRBJ1-5	.	TRBV6-5
TGCGCCAGCAGTGAAGACACAAGGGGATATGGCTACACCTTC	CASSEDTRGYGYTF	TRBJ1-2	.	TRBV10-1
TGCGCCAGCAGCCAAGACTCAGGGAGCTCCTACGAGCAGTACTTC	CASSQDSGSSYEQYF	TRBJ2-7	.	TRBV4-3